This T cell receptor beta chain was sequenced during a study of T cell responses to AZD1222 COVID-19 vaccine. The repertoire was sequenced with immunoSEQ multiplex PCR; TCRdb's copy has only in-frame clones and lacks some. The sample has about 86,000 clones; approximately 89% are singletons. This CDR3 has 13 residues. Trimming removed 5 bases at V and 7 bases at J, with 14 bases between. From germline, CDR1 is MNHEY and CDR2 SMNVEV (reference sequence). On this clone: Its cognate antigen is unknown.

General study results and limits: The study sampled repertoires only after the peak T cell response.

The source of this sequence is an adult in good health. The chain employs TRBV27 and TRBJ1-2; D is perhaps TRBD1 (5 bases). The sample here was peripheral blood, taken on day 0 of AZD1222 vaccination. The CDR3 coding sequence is TGTGCCAGCAGTCCCGACAGCACCCTTGGCTACACCTTC. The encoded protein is CASSPDSTLGYTF.